This TCR beta chain was captured in a study of shared clonotypes between healthy human individuals. Clones were read by immunoSEQ multiplex PCR, and TCRdb kept only the in-frame ones, dropping some. Of approximately 2.5 million clones listed, more than 90% were seen once; the top ten hold 0.13% to 0.15%. Trimming took off 5 bases at V and 1 base at J, with 14 bases between the two ends. The CDR3 has 16 residues. The germline gives CDR1 LNHDA, CDR2 SQIVND (reference sequence). This TCR was sampled from a man younger than 30 in good health. This rearrangement joins TRBV19 to TRBJ2-2; tentatively, D is TRBD1 or TRBD2 (5 bases each). Input material: naive CD4+ T cells sorted from blood. As for subset: CD45RA+ positively selected. The CDR3 region is CASSPTGTQNTGELFF. CDR3 DNA sequence: TGTGCCAGTAGTCCGACCGGGACCCAGAACACCGGGGAGCTGTTTTTT.